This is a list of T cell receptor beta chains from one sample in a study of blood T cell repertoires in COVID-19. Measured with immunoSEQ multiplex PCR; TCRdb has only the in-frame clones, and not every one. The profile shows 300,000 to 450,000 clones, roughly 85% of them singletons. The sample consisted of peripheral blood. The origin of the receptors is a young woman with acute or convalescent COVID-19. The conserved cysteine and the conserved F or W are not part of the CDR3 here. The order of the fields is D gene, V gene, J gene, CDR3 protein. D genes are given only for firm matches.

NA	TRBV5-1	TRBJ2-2	ASSQAGRNTGELF
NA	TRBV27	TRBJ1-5	ASSYRVNQPQH
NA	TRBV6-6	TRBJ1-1	ASSYDGQYTEAF
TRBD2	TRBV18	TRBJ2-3	ASSPGRGDTQY
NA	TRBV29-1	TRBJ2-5	SAPQAETQY
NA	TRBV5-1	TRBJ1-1	ASSLQGSTEAF
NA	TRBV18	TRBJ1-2	ASSPTYATETYGYT
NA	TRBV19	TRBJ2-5	ASSIVRQGQETQY
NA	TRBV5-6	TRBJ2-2	ASSLSWGGDTGELF
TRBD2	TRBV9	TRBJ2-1	ASSVGGGTYNEQF
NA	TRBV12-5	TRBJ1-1	ASGPRGGTEAF
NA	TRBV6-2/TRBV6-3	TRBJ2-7	ASSYLDSPYEQY
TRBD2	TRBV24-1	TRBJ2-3	ATGGGVGTDTQY
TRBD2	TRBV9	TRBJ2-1	ASSKGTSGFNEQF
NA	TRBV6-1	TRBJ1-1	ASSELQGRGEAF
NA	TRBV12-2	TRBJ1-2	ASRFWFSGILWHGYT
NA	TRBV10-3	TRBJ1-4	AISDDSEKLF
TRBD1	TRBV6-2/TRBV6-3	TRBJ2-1	ASSLPYGDRENEQF
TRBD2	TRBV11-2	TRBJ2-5	ASSLPGWEGQWETQY
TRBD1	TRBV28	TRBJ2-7	ASSFFGTGWNEQY
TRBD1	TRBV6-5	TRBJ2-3	ASLRGQGEGDTQY
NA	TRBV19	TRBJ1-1	ASRAADISNTEAF
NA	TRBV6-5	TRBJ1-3	ASSYSGSKGNTIY
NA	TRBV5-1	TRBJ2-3	ASRADTATDTQY
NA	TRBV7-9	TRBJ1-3	ASSLAQGYTIY
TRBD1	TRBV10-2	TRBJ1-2	ASSGTGNLRGYT
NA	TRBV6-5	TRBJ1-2	ASRGDLLYGYT
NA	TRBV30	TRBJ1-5	AWSRSRDTSSNQPQH
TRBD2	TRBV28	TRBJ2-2	ASSPRSGRPHSGELF
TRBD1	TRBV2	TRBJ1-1	AIGVGTGRPEAF
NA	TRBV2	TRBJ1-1	ASSVPSAGVLGEAF
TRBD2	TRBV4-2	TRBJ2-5	ASSQESTGGGAKTQY
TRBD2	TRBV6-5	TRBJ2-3	ASSPVAGGTDTQY
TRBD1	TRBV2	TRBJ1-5	ASGDRYSNQPQH
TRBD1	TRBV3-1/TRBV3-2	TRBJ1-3	ASSQVGQGTGNTIY
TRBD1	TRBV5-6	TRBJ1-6	ASSFDRGDSPLH
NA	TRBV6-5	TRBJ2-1	ASRRAGKVNEQF
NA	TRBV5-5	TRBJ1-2	ASSAGNYGYT
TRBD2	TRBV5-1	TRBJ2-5	ASSLLAGGQETQY
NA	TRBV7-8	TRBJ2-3	ASSLLARSTDTQY
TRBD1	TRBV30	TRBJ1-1	AWSPGQGEAEAF